These 10 T cell receptor beta chains originate from one sample sequenced in a study of CD8+ T cells in alopecia areata. It was cDNA, reverse transcribed from extracted RNA, that served as the sequencing template. Repertoires were generated with immunoSEQ multiplex PCR, while TCRdb's copy carries only in-frame clones and drops some. The sample has 100,000 to 150,000 clones, over 60% seen once. The treatment here: oral pan-JAK inhibitor, 5-10 mg twice daily. Sample: CD4+ T cells sorted from blood, taken at week 4, from a patient treated with tofacitinib. Every receptor here comes from a human donor with alopecia areata.

The chain is built from TRBV6-5 and TRBJ2-2; D call uncertain. V was cut by 6 bases and J by 3 bases, with 8 bases left in between. The CDR3 is made up of 13 amino acids. Germline CDR1 reads MNHEY; CDR2 reads SVGAGI. CDR3 nucleotide sequence: TGTGCCAGCAGAACCATAGACACCGGGGAGCTGTTTTTT. This codes for CASRTIDTGELFF.

The chain employs TRBV5-6 and TRBJ1-1; 7 bases agree with TRBD1. The CDR3 runs to 14 residues. V lost 4 bases, J lost 3 bases, and 6 bases stayed unmatched. Germline V CDR1 and CDR2: SGHDT, YYEEEE. Here the CDR3 reads CASSPRDRDTEAFF. The CDR3 DNA sequence: TGTGCCAGCAGCCCTCGTGACAGGGACACTGAAGCTTTCTTT.

The chain couples TRBV9 to TRBJ2-1; 7 bases match TRBD2. The CDR3 has 16 amino acids. CDR1 SGDLS and CDR2 YYNGEE come from the germline V gene. V lost 3 bases to trimming and J lost 5 bases; unmatched junction nucleotides: 11. The CDR3 spells CASSEPSGALDNEQFF. CDR3 in DNA: TGTGCCAGCAGCGAACCTAGCGGTGCCCTGGACAATGAGCAGTTCTTC. The whole variable domain, remainder taken from reference TRBV9 and TRBJ2-1, is DSGVTQTPKHLITATGQRVTLRCSPRSGDLSVYWYQQSLDQGLQFLIQYYNGEERAKGNILERFSAQQFPDLHSELNLSSLELGDSALYFCASSEPSGALDNEQFFGPGTRLTVL.

This chain joins TRBV6-5 and TRBJ1-5; D not certain. Between the trimmed V and J ends, which lost 6 bases and 1 base, there was a span of 4 bases. The CDR3 is 12 residues long. Germline V gene sequence: CDR1 MNHEY, CDR2 SVGAGI. The DNA for the CDR3 is TGTGCCAGCAGCGGAAGCAATCAGCCCCAGCATTTT. Amino acid sequence: CASSGSNQPQHF.

The rearrangement uses TRBV11-1 and TRBJ2-1, with 9 bases aligning to TRBD2. Germline V CDR1 and CDR2: SGHAT, FQDESV (reference sequence). The CDR3 runs to 15 residues. V lost 1 base and J lost 8; bases outside the gene matches: 6. This CDR3 is CASSLGGRAVDEQFF. CDR3 in DNA: TGTGCCAGCAGCTTAGGCGGGAGGGCCGTCGATGAGCAGTTCTTC.

This clone was found a few times. The chain combines TRBV19 with TRBJ2-7, with D uncertain. The CDR3 loop spans 11 amino acids. Germline CDR1 LNHDA, CDR2 SQIVND (reference sequence). V was shortened by 11 bases and J by 5 bases, with 13 bases between the two germline ends. This chain's CDR3 is CAVAGTHEQYF. The CDR3 bases are TGTGCCGTCGCAGGCACCCACGAGCAGTACTTC.

The genes are TRBV30 and TRBJ1-1; D gene unclear. V shed 8 bases and J shed 8 bases, with 15 bases lying between them. Germline V lookup: CDR1 GTSNPN, CDR2 SVGIG (reference sequence). This CDR3 is built from 11 residues. The CDR3 spells CALRRGIEAFF. CDR3 in DNA: TGTGCCCTTAGGAGAGGGATAGAAGCTTTCTTT.

The chain recombines TRBV14 with TRBJ1-1, with D uncertain. This CDR3 has 17 amino acids. Trimming removed 4 bases from V and 0 bases from J, with 18 bases in between. Germline CDR1 is SGHDN and CDR2 is FVKESK. DNA for the CDR3: TGTGCCAGCAGCCCCATGACAAGCCTCCTGTTGAACACTGAAGCTTTCTTT. It translates to CASSPMTSLLLNTEAFF.

In its sample, this clone was seen a few times. The chain links TRBV27 to TRBJ2-1; D gene ambiguous. From germline, CDR1 is MNHEY and CDR2 SMNVEV (reference sequence). The germline V and J ends were trimmed by 6 bases and 3 bases, with 9 bases remaining between them. There are 13 residues in the CDR3. CDR3 in DNA: TGTGCCAGCAGGGACCAAAACTACAATGAGCAGTTCTTC. It specifies CASRDQNYNEQFF.

As DNA, the CDR3 is TGTGCCAGCAGTGGACGGACGGAGTATGAAGCTTTCTTT. It translates to CASSGRTEYEAFF. The chain employs TRBV6-5 and TRBJ1-1; D gene ambiguous. V was shortened by 5 bases and J by 7 bases, with 14 bases between the two germline ends. This CDR3 is built from 13 residues. CDR1 and CDR2 (germline): MNHEY, SVGAGI.